This T cell receptor beta chain was sequenced for a study of blood T cell repertoires in COVID-19. Study context: From the United States, Italy and Spain came samples of acute and convalescent COVID-19. T cells, B-cell-depleted T cells, or PBMCs provided the cDNA or gDNA that served as material.

From germline, CDR1 is MNHEY and CDR2 SVGAGI. CDR3 length: 16 residues. Trimming removed 2 bases at V and 5 bases at J, with 19 bases between. Original processing methods: Researchers report that nucleated cell counts were estimated from reference gene primer amplification. Libraries were prepared by immunoSEQ multiplex PCR; TCRdb keeps only in-frame clonotypes and omits some of them. V, J and clone size are taken as reported in that table, and D and trimming were inferred from the DNA itself. The repertoire holds 150,000 to 200,000 clones, with approximately 83% as singletons. The sequence derives from a man aged 55 to 69 with acute or convalescent COVID-19. The chain links TRBV6-5 to TRBJ2-7, with D tentatively TRBD2 (7 bases). What was sequenced was peripheral blood. CDR3 DNA: TGTGCCAGCAGTTACCCAAGGGGGGGGGCGAGCGACGAGCAGTACTTC. Residues: CASSYPRGGASDEQYF.